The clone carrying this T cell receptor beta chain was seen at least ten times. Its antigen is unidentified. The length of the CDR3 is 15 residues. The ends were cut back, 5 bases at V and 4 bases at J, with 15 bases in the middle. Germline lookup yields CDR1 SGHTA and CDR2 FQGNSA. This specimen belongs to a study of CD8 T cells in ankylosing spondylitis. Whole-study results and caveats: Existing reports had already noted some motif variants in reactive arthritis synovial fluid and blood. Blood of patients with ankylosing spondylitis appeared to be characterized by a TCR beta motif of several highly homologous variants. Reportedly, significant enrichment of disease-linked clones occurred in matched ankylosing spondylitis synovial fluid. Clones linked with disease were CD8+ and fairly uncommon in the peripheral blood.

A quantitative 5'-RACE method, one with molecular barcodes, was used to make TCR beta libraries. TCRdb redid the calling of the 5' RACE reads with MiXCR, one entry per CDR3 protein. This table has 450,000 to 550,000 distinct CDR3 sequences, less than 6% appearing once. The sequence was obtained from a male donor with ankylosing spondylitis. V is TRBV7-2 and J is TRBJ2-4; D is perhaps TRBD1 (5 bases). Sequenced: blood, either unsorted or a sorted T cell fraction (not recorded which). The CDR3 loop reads CASSPGVGRKNIQYF. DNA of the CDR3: TGTGCCAGCAGCCCAGGTGTGGGGCGGAAAAACATTCAGTACTTC.